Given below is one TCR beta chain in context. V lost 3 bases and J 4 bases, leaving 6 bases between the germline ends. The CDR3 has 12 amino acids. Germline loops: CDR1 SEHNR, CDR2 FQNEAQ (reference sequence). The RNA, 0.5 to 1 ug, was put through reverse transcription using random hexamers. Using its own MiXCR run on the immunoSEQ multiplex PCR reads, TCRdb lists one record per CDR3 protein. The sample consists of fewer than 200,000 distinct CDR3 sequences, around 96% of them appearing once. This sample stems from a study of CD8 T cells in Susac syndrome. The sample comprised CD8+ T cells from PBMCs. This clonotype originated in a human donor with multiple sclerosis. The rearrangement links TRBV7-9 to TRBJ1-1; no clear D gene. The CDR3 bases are TGTGCCAGCAGCTTGTCGGCCACTGAAGCTTTCTTT. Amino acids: CASSLSATEAFF.